The next 16 T cell receptor beta chains were all read from a single sample in a study of control samples from healthy donors and cancer patients. Clones were sequenced by immunoSEQ multiplex PCR, and TCRdb holds only the in-frame ones, with some missing. The data show 4,500 to 6,000 clones, roughly 86% seen once. Sequenced sample: formalin-fixed, paraffin-embedded tissue. The receptors shown here come from a female donor with lung cancer.

The sample holds a few counts of this clone. The rearrangement uses TRBV27 and TRBJ1-6; 7 nucleotides match TRBD1. The CDR3 sequence is 18 residues long. V lost 0 bases, J lost 2 bases, and 7 bases stayed unmatched. Germline CDR1 is MNHEY and CDR2 is SMNVEV (reference sequence). Here the CDR3 reads CASSLSVQGGTYNSPLHF. The CDR3 nucleotides are TGTGCCAGCAGTTTATCGGTCCAGGGGGGCACCTATAATTCACCCCTCCACTTT.

The J gene is TRBJ2-5, the V gene TRBV11-3, with 8 bases fitting TRBD2. V trimming: 1 base; J trimming: 0 bases; junction bases outside the gene matches: 4. The CDR3 loop spans 16 amino acids. Germline V gives CDR1 SGHNT, CDR2 YENEEA. CDR3 protein: CASSLARLANQETQYF. Written as DNA, the CDR3 is TGTGCCAGCAGCTTAGCCCGACTAGCGAACCAAGAGACCCAGTACTTC.

This clone came up a few times. This sequence joins TRBV18 and TRBJ1-1; 8 nucleotides line up with TRBD1. V shed 2 bases, J shed 4 bases, and the junction held 9 bases outside the gene matches. Germline V gene lookup returns CDR1 KGHSH and CDR2 LQKENI. The CDR3 length is 16 residues. The CDR3 loop is CASSPFPGGAGTEAFF. The DNA of the CDR3 is TGTGCCAGCTCACCATTCCCAGGGGGCGCAGGCACTGAAGCTTTCTTT.

This clone was seen only a few times. V gene TRBV21-1 combines with J gene TRBJ2-3. TRBV21-1 is listed as a pseudogene. The CDR3 has 18 amino acids. The CDR3, as DNA: TGTGCCAGCAGCCCAAAGCCGGCTAGGGCCGTTCCCCCAGATACGCAGTATTTT. Its protein is CASSPKPARAVPPDTQYF.

This chain joins TRBV19 and TRBJ1-1; possible D gene TRBD1, 5 bases. The germline V gene has CDR1 LNHDA and CDR2 SQIVND (reference sequence). Between the trimmed V and J ends, which lost 5 bases and 5 bases, there was a span of 15 bases. The CDR3 runs to 14 residues. In DNA form, the CDR3 reads TGTGCCAGTAGTTTCGGGACTGGGGTGACTGAAGCTTTCTTT. It yields the protein CASSFGTGVTEAFF.

The chain uses TRBV5-1 and TRBJ1-2; TRBD1 aligns across 9 bases. Germline lookup yields CDR1 SGHRS and CDR2 YFSETQ. Trimming took 4 bases from V and 5 from J; bases not matched to a gene: 6. The CDR3 consists of 14 residues. CDR3 bases: TGCGCCAGCAGCCAGGGGGACAGGGAATATGGCTACACCTTC. Amino acid sequence: CASSQGDREYGYTF. Based on the CDR3 plus reference TRBV5-1 and TRBJ1-2, the full variable domain is KAGVTQTPRYLIKTRGQQVTLSCSPISGHRSVSWYQQTPGQGLQFLFEYFSETQRNKGNFPGRFSGRQFSNSRSEMNVSTLELGDSALYLCASSQGDREYGYTFGSGTRLTVV.

This rearrangement joins TRBV7-9 to TRBJ2-3; D call uncertain. Trimming removed 5 bases from V and 3 bases from J, with 3 bases in between. The germline gives CDR1 SEHNR, CDR2 FQNEAQ (reference sequence). CDR3 length: 11 amino acids. The CDR3 spells CASSTTDTQYF. CDR3 DNA sequence: TGTGCCAGCAGCACGACAGATACGCAGTATTTT.

This chain uses TRBV3-1 (or the pseudogene TRBV3-2) with TRBJ2-3; 7 bases match TRBD2. In germline, CDR1 is LGHDT, CDR2 YNNKEL (reference sequence). This CDR3 is 19 amino acids long. The V and J ends lost 0 bases and 0 bases, in that order; junction bases with no gene match: 12. The DNA for the CDR3 is TGTGCCAGCAGCCAAGATCTACCGCTAGCGGATTCTAGCACAGATACGCAGTATTTT. Translated, it gives CASSQDLPLADSSTDTQYF.

The J gene is TRBJ2-7, the V gene TRBV11-3, with 11 bases identical to TRBD2. The length of the CDR3 is 13 residues. The J segment lost 12 bases and the V segment lost 4 bases, leaving 8 bases of the junction unmatched. The germline V gene encodes CDR1 SGHNT and CDR2 YENEEA. CDR3 in amino acids: CASSWATSGSLYF. DNA of the CDR3: TGTGCCAGCAGCTGGGCAACTAGCGGGAGCCTGTACTTC.

J is TRBJ1-3 and V is TRBV30; 11 bases are a match to TRBD1. Germline lookup yields CDR1 GTSNPN and CDR2 SVGIG (reference sequence). The CDR3 length is 17 residues. The CDR3 bases are TGTGCAATGGAGCCTCCGGGACAGGGGGTCACTGGAAACACCATATATTTT. This codes for CAMEPPGQGVTGNTIYF.

J is TRBJ1-2 and V is TRBV7-2, with TRBD1 as a possible D gene (5 bases). The CDR3 runs 16 residues. The germline V gene has CDR1 SGHTA and CDR2 FQGNSA. The ends were cut back, 2 bases at V and 0 bases at J, with 13 bases in the middle. The chain's CDR3 is CASSLLSGIANYGYTF. The DNA of the CDR3 is TGTGCCAGCAGCTTACTTTCAGGGATCGCTAACTATGGCTACACCTTC. The full variable domain, in which reference TRBV7-2 and TRBJ1-2 provide the parts outside the CDR3, is GAGVSQSPSNKVTEKGKDVELRCDPISGHTALYWYRQSLGQGLEFLIYFQGNSAPDKSGLPSDRFSAERTGGSVSTLTIQRTQQEDSAVYLCASSLLSGIANYGYTFGSGTRLTVV.

The gene calls are TRBV19 and TRBJ1-6; 9 nucleotides align to TRBD1. The ends lost 10 bases at V and 10 bases at J; junction bases unmatched: 8. The germline V gene has CDR1 LNHDA and CDR2 SQIVND (reference sequence). The CDR3 extends over 13 amino acids. CDR3 bases: TGTGCCACCTCGGACAGGGGATTATCACCCCTCCACTTT. This translates into CATSDRGLSPLHF.

In its sample, this clone was seen once. The chain combines TRBV5-1 with TRBJ2-2; D might be TRBD2 (6 bases). Germline values: CDR1 SGHRS, CDR2 YFSETQ. This CDR3 region has 14 residues. Trimming shortened V by 4 bases and J by 6 bases, and 13 bases separated the two germline ends. CDR3 residues: CASSTETSSGELFF. The CDR3 DNA sequence: TGCGCCAGCAGCACCGAGACTAGTTCCGGGGAGCTGTTTTTT.

Note on this clone: One end of the junction does not line up with germline, which may come from a read error. V gene TRBV7-7 combines with J gene TRBJ2-5, with D maybe TRBD2 (5 bases). The CDR3 loop spans 14 amino acids. Germline V gives CDR1 SSHAT, CDR2 FNYEAQ (reference sequence). The CDR3 DNA follows: TGTGCTAGCAGCTCCAAGACCGGGGAAGAGACCCAGTACTTC. Its protein product is CASSSKTGEETQYF.

In its sample, this clone was seen once. The chain combines TRBV15 with TRBJ2-5, with D perhaps TRBD1 (6 bases). This CDR3 region has 11 residues. The V and J ends lost 10 bases and 5 bases respectively, with 11 bases between them. Per germline, CDR1 LNHNV and CDR2 YYDKDF (reference sequence). CDR3 bases: TGTGCCAGCTCGAGGGGGGAGACCCAGTACTTC. It specifies CASSRGETQYF.

The chain employs TRBV3-1 (or the pseudogene TRBV3-2) and TRBJ1-2; D remains unclear. Germline loops: CDR1 LGHDT, CDR2 YNNKEL (reference sequence). V was shortened by 7 bases and J by 5 bases, with 14 bases between the two germline ends. The CDR3 sequence is 13 residues long. CDR3 loop: CASTLGRSYGYTF. The CDR3 DNA is TGTGCCAGCACCCTCGGACGATCATATGGCTACACCTTC.